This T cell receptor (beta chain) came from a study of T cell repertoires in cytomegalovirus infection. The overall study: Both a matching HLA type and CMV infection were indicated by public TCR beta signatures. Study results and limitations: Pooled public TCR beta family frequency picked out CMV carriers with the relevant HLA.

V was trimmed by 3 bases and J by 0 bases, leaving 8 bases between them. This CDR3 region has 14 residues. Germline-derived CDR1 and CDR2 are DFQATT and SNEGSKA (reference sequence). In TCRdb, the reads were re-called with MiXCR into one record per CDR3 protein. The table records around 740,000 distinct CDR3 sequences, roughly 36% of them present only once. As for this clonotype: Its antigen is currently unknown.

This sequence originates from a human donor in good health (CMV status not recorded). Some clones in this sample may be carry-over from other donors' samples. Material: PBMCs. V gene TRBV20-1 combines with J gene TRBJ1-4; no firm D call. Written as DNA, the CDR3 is TGCAGTGCTAGGGAAGCCGCAACTAATGAAAAACTGTTTTTT. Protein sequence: CSAREAATNEKLFF.